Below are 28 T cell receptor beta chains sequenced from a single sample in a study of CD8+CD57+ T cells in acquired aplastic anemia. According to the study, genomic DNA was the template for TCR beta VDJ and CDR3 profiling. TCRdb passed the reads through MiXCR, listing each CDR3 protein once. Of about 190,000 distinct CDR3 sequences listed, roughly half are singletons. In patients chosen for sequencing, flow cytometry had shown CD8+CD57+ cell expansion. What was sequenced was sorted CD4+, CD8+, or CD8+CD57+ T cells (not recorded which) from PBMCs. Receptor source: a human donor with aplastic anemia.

This chain's CDR3 is CASSALGTGNSPLHF. The CDR3 DNA reads as TGTGCCAGCAGTGCTCTTGGGACAGGGAATTCACCCCTCCACTTT. The chain has TRBV9 and TRBJ1-6; 9 nucleotides agree with TRBD1. The germline gives CDR1 SGDLS, CDR2 YYNGEE. V shed 5 bases, J shed 7 bases, and the junction held 7 bases outside the gene matches. The CDR3 length is 15 residues.

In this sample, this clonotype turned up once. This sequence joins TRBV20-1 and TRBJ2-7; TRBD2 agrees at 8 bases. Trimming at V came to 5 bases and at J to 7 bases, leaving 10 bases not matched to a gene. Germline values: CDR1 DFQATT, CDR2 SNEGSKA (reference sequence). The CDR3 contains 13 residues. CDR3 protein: CSAPIAGSGEQYF. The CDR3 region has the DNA TGCAGTGCTCCTATAGCGGGAAGCGGGGAGCAGTACTTC.

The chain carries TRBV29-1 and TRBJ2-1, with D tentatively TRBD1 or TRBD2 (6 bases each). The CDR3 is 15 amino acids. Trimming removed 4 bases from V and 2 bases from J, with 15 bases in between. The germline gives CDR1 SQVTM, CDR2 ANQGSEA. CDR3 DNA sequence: TGCAGCGTTGTGGACCGGGGGCCAACCTACAATGAGCAGTTCTTC. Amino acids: CSVVDRGPTYNEQFF.

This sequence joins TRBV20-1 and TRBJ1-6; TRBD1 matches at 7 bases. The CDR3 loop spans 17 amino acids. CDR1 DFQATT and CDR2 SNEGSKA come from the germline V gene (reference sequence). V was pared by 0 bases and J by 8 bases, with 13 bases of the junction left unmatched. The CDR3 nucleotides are TGCAGTGCTAGAGAAAGAGGGGCAGGGACAGTACATTCACCCCTCCACTTT. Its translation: CSARERGAGTVHSPLHF.

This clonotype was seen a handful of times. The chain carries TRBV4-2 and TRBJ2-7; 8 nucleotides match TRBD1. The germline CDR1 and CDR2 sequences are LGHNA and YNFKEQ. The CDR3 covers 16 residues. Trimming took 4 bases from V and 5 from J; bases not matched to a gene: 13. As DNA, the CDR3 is TGTGCCAGCAGCCCCCACGACAGGGGAAATATTAACGAGCAGTACTTC. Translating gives CASSPHDRGNINEQYF.

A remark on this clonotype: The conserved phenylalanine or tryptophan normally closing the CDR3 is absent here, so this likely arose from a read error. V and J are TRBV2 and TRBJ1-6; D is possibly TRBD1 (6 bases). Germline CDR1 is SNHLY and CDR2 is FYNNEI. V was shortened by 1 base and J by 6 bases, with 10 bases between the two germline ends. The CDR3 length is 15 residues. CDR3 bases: TGTGCCAGCAGTGAAGGGACAGTCTTTAATTCACCCCTCCACTCT. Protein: CASSEGTVFNSPLHS.

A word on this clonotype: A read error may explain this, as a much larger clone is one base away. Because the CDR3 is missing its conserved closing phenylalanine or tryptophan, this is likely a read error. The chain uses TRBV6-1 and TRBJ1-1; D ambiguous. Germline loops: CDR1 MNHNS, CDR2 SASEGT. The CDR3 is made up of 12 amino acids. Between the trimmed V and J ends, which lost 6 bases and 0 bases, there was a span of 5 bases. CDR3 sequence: CASSVVNTEAFL. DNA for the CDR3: TGTGCCAGCAGCGTGGTGAACACTGAAGCTTTCCTT.

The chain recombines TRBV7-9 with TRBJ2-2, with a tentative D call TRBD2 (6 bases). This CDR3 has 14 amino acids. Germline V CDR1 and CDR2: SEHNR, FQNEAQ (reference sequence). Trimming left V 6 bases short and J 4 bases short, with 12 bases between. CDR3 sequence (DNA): TGTGCCAGCAGTCTCACTAGCAGCACCGGGGAGCTGTTTTTT. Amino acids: CASSLTSSTGELFF.

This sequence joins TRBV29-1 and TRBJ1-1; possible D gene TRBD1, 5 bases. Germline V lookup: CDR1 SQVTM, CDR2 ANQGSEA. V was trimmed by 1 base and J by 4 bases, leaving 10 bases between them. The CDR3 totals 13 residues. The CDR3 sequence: CSVEVQVGTEAFF. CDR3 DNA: TGCAGCGTTGAAGTACAGGTGGGCACTGAAGCTTTCTTT. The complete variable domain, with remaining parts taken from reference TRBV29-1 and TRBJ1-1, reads SAVISQKPSRDICQRGTSLTIQCQVDSQVTMMFWYRQQPGQSLTLIATANQGSEATYESGFVIDKFPISRPNLTFSTLTVSNMSPEDSSIYLCSVEVQVGTEAFFGQGTRLTVV.

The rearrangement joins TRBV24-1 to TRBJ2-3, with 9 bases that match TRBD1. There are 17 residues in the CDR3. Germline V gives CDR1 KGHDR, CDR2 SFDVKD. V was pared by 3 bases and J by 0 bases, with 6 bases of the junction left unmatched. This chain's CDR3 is CATSDVPGQGSTDTQYF. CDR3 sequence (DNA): TGTGCCACCAGTGATGTCCCGGGACAGGGCAGCACAGATACGCAGTATTTT.

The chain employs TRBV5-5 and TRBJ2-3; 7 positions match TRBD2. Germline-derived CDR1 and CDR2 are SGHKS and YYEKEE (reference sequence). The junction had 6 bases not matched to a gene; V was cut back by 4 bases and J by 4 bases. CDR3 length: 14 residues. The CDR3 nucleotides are TGTGCCAGCAGCCGGGGGGAGAGGTCAGATACGCAGTATTTT. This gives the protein CASSRGERSDTQYF. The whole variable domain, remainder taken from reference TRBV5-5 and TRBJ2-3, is DAGVTQSPTHLIKTRGQQVTLRCSPISGHKSVSWYQQVLGQGPQFIFQYYEKEERGRGNFPDRFSARQFPNYSSELNVNALLLGDSALYLCASSRGERSDTQYFGPGTRLTVL.

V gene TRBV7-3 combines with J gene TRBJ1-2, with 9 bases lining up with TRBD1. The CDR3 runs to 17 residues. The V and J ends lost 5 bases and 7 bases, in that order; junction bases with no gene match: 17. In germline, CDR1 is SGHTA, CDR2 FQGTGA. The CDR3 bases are TGTGCCAGCAGCCCCTCTAGGACAGGCACAGGGGGCTCTGGCTACACCTTC. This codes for CASSPSRTGTGGSGYTF.

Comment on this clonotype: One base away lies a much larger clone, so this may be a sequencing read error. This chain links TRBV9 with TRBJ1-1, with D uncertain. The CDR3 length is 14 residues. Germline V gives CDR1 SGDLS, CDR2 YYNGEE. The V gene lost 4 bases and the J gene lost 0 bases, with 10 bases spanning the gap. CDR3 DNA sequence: TGTGCCAGCAGCCCGGGTCGCATGAACACTGAAGCTTTCTTT. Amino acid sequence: CASSPGRMNTEAFF.

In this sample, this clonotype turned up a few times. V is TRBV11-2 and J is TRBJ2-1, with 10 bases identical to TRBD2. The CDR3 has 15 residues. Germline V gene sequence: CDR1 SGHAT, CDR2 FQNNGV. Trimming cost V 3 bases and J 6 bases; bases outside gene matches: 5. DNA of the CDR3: TGTGCCAGCAGCTTCAAAGCGGGAGGGGTCAATGAGCAGTTCTTC. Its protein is CASSFKAGGVNEQFF. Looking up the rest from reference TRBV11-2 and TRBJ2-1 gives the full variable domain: EAGVAQSPRYKIIEKRQSVAFWCNPISGHATLYWYQQILGQGPKLLIQFQNNGVVDDSQLPKDRFSAERLKGVDSTLKIQPAKLEDSAVYLCASSFKAGGVNEQFFGPGTRLTVL.

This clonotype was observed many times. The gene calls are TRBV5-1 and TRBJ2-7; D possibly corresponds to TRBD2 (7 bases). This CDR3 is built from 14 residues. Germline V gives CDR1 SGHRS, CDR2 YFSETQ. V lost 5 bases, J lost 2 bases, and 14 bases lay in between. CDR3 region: CASRGGRGTYEQYF. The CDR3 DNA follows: TGCGCCAGCAGGGGTGGGAGGGGGACCTACGAGCAGTACTTC.

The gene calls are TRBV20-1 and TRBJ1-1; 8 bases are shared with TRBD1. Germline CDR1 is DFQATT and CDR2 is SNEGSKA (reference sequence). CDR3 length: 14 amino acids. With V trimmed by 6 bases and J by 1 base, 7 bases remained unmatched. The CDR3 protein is CSAENGQGNTEAFF. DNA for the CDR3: TGCAGTGCGGAGAACGGACAGGGGAACACTGAAGCTTTCTTT.

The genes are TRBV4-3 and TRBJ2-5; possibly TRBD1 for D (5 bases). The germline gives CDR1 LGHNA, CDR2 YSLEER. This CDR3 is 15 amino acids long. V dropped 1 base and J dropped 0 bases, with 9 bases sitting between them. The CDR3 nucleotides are TGCGCCAGCAGCCAAGCAGCAGGGTACCAAGAGACCCAGTACTTC. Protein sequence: CASSQAAGYQETQYF.

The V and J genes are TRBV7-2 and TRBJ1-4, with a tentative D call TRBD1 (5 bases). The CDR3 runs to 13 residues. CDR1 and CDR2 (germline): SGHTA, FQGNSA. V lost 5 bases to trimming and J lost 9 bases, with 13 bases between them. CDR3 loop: CASSLGMGQKLFF. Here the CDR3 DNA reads TGTGCCAGCAGCCTCGGAATGGGGCAAAAACTGTTTTTT.

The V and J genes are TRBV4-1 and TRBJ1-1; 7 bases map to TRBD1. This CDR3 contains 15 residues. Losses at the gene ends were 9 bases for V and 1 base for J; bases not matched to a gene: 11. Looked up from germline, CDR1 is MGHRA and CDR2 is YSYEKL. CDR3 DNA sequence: TGCGCCAGTCCATTAGGTGGGGACAGGAACACTGAAGCTTTCTTT. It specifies CASPLGGDRNTEAFF.

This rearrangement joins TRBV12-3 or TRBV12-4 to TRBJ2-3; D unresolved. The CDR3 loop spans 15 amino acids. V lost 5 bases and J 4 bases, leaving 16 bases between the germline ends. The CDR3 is CASSNTLPGPDTQYF. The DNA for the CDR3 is TGTGCCAGCAGTAATACCCTTCCAGGTCCAGATACGCAGTATTTT.

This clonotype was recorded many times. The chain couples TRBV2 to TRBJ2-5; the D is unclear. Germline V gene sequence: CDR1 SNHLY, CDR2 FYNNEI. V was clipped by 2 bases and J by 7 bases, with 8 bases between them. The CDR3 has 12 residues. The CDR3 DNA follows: TGTGCCAGCAGTGAACAGGACGGGACCCAGTACTTC. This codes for CASSEQDGTQYF.

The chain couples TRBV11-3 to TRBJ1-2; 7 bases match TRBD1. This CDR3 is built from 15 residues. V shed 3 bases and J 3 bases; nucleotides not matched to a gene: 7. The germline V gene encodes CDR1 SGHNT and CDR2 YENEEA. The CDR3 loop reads CASSFKQGKDYGYTF. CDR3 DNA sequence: TGTGCCAGCAGCTTTAAACAGGGGAAGGACTATGGCTACACCTTC.

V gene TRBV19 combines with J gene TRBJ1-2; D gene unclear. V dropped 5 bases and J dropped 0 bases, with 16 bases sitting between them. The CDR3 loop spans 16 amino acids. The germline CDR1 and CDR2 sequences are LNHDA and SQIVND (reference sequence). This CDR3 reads CASSSHRAGANYGYTF. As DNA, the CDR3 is TGTGCCAGTAGTTCCCATCGGGCAGGAGCTAACTATGGCTACACCTTC.

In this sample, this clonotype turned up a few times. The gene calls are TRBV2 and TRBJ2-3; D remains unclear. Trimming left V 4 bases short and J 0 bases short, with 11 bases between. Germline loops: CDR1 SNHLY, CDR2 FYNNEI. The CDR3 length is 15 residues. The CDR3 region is CASSALPLSTDTQYF. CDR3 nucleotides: TGTGCCAGCAGTGCACTACCCCTTAGCACAGATACGCAGTATTTT.

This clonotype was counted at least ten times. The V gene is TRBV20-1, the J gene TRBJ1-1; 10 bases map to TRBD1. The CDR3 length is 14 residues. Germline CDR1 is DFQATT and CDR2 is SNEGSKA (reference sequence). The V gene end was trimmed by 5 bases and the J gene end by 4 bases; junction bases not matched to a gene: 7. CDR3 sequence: CSARTGGRGTEAFF. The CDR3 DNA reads TGCAGTGCTCGGACAGGGGGACGGGGCACTGAAGCTTTCTTT.

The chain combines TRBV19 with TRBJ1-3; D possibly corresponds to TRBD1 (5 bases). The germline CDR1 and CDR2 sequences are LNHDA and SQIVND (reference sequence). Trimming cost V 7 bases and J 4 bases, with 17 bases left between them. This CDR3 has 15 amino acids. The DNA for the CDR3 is TGTGCCAGTATTTCCCGGACGGGGCCCGGAAACACCATATATTTT. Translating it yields CASISRTGPGNTIYF.

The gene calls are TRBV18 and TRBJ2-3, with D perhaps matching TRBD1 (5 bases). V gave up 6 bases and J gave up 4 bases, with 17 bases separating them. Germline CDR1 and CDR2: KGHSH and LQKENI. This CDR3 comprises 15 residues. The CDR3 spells CASSTRTRWADTQYF. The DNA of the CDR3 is TGTGCCAGCTCCACACGGACACGATGGGCAGATACGCAGTATTTT.

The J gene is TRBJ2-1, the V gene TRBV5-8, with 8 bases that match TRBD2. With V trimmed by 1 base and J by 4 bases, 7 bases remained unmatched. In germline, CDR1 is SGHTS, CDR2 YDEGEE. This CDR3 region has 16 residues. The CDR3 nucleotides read TGTGCCAGCAGCTTGAGATCTGGCGGGGGGTACAATGAGCAGTTCTTC. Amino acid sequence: CASSLRSGGGYNEQFF.